The 27 T cell receptor beta chains presented below share a single source sample, sequenced in a study of T cell repertoires in cytomegalovirus infection. No antigen has been assigned to these receptors. TCRdb re-derived calls from the reads in MiXCR, one entry per CDR3 protein. The sample has approximately 110,000 distinct CDR3 sequences; 30% are singletons. The material was CD8+ T cells from cultured PBMCs, obtained from culture after CMV antigen stimulation. All receptors derive from a human donor in good health (CMV status not recorded). Some clones in this sample may be carry-over from other donors' samples.

The table lists this clonotype with a few counts. The V and J genes are TRBV24-1 and TRBJ2-1, with 9 bases aligning to TRBD2. This CDR3 comprises 14 residues. V shed 4 bases, J shed 8 bases, and the junction held 5 bases outside the gene matches. Germline loops: CDR1 KGHDR, CDR2 SFDVKD. The CDR3 DNA reads as TGTGCCACCAGTGAGTTGCGGGGGGGGGATGAGCAGTTCTTC. This translates into CATSELRGGDEQFF.

This clonotype was recorded a few times. The chain joins TRBV12-5 to TRBJ2-7, with D perhaps being TRBD1 or TRBD2 (5 bases each). With 8 bases removed from V and 0 bases from J, the gap between germline ends came to 11 bases. CDR3 length: 13 residues. The V gene's germline CDR1 is LGHNT and CDR2 FRNRAP. For the CDR3, the DNA is TGTGCTAGTAGCGAGGGGACCTCCTACGAGCAGTACTTC. Translated: CASSEGTSYEQYF. The entire variable domain, with the rest obtained from reference TRBV12-5 and TRBJ2-7, is as follows: DARVTQTPRHKVTEMGQEVTMRCQPILGHNTVFWYRQTMMQGLELLAYFRNRAPLDDSGMPKDRFSAEMPDATLATLKIQPSEPRDSAVYFCASSEGTSYEQYFGPGTRLTVT.

The J gene is TRBJ2-3, the V gene TRBV6-5, with D possibly TRBD2 on 7 matching bases. CDR1 is MNHEY and CDR2 is SVGAGI in the germline V gene. With 2 bases removed from V and 5 bases from J, the gap between germline ends came to 29 bases. This CDR3 spans 20 amino acids. CDR3 in amino acids: CASSYGPGGQRGAWQDTQYF. The CDR3 DNA follows: TGTGCCAGCAGTTACGGCCCCGGGGGACAACGGGGGGCCTGGCAAGATACGCAGTATTTT.

The J gene is TRBJ2-7, the V gene TRBV4-1; no clear D gene. The germline gives CDR1 MGHRA, CDR2 YSYEKL. CDR3 length: 14 residues. Trimming removed 0 bases from V and 5 bases from J, with 11 bases in between. Here the CDR3 reads CASSQEQRRDEQYF. The CDR3, as DNA: TGCGCCAGCAGCCAAGAACAACGTAGAGACGAGCAGTACTTC.

In this sample, this clonotype turned up many times. DNA for the CDR3: TGTGCCAGCAGCTTAGCAGGGGGTCGAGAGACCCAGTACTTC. Its translation: CASSLAGGRETQYF. The genes are TRBV7-2 and TRBJ2-5; maybe TRBD1 (6 bases). The CDR3 length is 14 residues. The germline V gene encodes CDR1 SGHTA and CDR2 FQGNSA. V was pared by 0 bases and J by 4 bases, with 9 bases between.

This clonotype was picked up many times. V gene TRBV6-2 or TRBV6-3 combines with J gene TRBJ1-2, with D unclear. Germline loops: CDR1 MNHEY, CDR2 SVGEGT. V lost 4 bases, J lost 6 bases, and 9 bases lay in between. The CDR3 covers 12 residues. The CDR3 DNA reads as TGTGCCAGCAGTTCAGGACCCCATGGCTACACCTTC. Translating gives CASSSGPHGYTF.

CDR3 region: CASSSSGQLHEQYF. CDR3 sequence (DNA): TGTGCCAGCAGCTCAAGCGGGCAATTACACGAGCAGTACTTC. This rearrangement joins TRBV7-6 to TRBJ2-7; a weak D match, TRBD2 (6 bases). The germline V gene encodes CDR1 SGHVS and CDR2 FNYEAQ. Trimming shortened V by 4 bases and J by 5 bases, and 15 bases separated the two germline ends. The CDR3 has 14 residues.

DNA of the CDR3: TGTGCCAGCAAGTTAAGGGGGGCCACTGAAGCTTTCTTT. It encodes CASKLRGATEAFF. V usage is TRBV6-6 and J usage is TRBJ1-1, with D perhaps TRBD1 (6 bases). This CDR3 comprises 13 residues. The germline CDR1 and CDR2 sequences are MNHNY and SVGAGI (reference sequence). V was cut by 7 bases and J by 4 bases, with 13 bases left in between.

This clonotype was counted many times. This chain links TRBV6-1 with TRBJ2-7, with 10 nucleotides matching TRBD2. Germline V gene sequence: CDR1 MNHNS, CDR2 SASEGT. This CDR3 has 16 amino acids. Germline trimming cut 1 base from V and 6 bases from J; bases unmatched to any gene: 9. The CDR3 here is CASSEGLASGGGEQYF. The CDR3 DNA is TGTGCCAGCAGTGAAGGATTGGCTAGCGGGGGTGGCGAGCAGTACTTC.

A few counts support this clonotype. The chain links TRBV7-6 to TRBJ2-3; 7 nucleotides agree with TRBD2. The V and J ends lost 5 bases and 2 bases, in that order; junction bases with no gene match: 7. This CDR3 region has 15 residues. Looked up from germline, CDR1 is SGHVS and CDR2 is FNYEAQ. Written as DNA, the CDR3 is TGTGCCAGCAGCACAATGGGGGGGACCACAGATACGCAGTATTTT. Protein product: CASSTMGGTTDTQYF.

This clonotype was counted a few times. The chain carries TRBV9 and TRBJ2-1; D tentatively fits TRBD1 or TRBD2 (5 bases each). In germline, CDR1 is SGDLS, CDR2 YYNGEE. The CDR3 loop spans 14 amino acids. V lost 0 bases, J lost 6 bases, and 10 bases lay in between. This CDR3 reads CASSVGDQLNEQFF. Written as DNA, the CDR3 is TGTGCCAGCAGCGTAGGGGACCAGCTCAATGAGCAGTTCTTC. The full variable domain, its missing parts supplied by reference TRBV9 and TRBJ2-1, is DSGVTQTPKHLITATGQRVTLRCSPRSGDLSVYWYQQSLDQGLQFLIQYYNGEERAKGNILERFSAQQFPDLHSELNLSSLELGDSALYFCASSVGDQLNEQFFGPGTRLTVL.

A few counts support this clonotype. The genes are TRBV7-6 and TRBJ2-1; 7 bases are a match to TRBD2. V trimming: 1 base; J trimming: 4 bases; junction bases outside the gene matches: 7. Germline CDR1 is SGHVS and CDR2 is FNYEAQ. The CDR3 runs to 16 residues. CDR3 region: CASSLVVSGEYNEQFF. The CDR3 DNA reads as TGTGCCAGCAGCTTAGTAGTCAGCGGGGAATACAATGAGCAGTTCTTC. The full variable domain, in which reference TRBV7-6 and TRBJ2-1 provide the parts outside the CDR3, is GAGVSQSPRYKVTKRGQDVALRCDPISGHVSLYWYRQALGQGPEFLTYFNYEAQQDKSGLPNDRFSAERPEGSISTLTIQRTEQRDSAMYRCASSLVVSGEYNEQFFGPGTRLTVL.

In its sample, this clonotype was seen many times. The V call is TRBV2, the J call TRBJ2-4, with D possibly being TRBD2 (5 bases). The length of the CDR3 is 15 residues. The germline V gene encodes CDR1 SNHLY and CDR2 FYNNEI. V lost 4 bases and J 1 base, leaving 11 bases between the germline ends. For the CDR3, the DNA is TGTGCCAGCAGTGTAGAGGGAGCGGCCAAAAACATTCAGTACTTC. It yields the protein CASSVEGAAKNIQYF.

This clonotype was picked up many times. This rearrangement joins TRBV7-2 to TRBJ2-7; D unresolved. V gave up 6 bases and J gave up 3 bases, with 18 bases separating them. The CDR3 is 15 amino acids. CDR1 is SGHTA and CDR2 is FQGNSA in the germline V gene. The CDR3 DNA sequence: TGTGCCAGCAGTTCGGATGGACGGCCACGCTACGAGCAGTACTTC. Amino acids: CASSSDGRPRYEQYF.

The chain recombines TRBV19 with TRBJ2-1; TRBD2 might be the D (6 bases). Per the germline V gene, CDR1 is LNHDA and CDR2 is SQIVND (reference sequence). This CDR3 has 15 residues. Trimming took off 4 bases at V and 2 bases at J, with 12 bases between the two ends. The CDR3 loop reads CASSTWGETYNEQFF. CDR3 sequence (DNA): TGTGCCAGTAGTACGTGGGGGGAAACCTACAATGAGCAGTTCTTC.

This clonotype was observed a handful of times. The V call is TRBV2, the J call TRBJ2-4; no clear D gene. V shed 3 bases and J shed 6 bases, with 9 bases lying between them. This CDR3 region has 13 residues. Germline CDR1 and CDR2: SNHLY and FYNNEI. CDR3 bases: TGTGCCAGCAGTGACGGGTTTGGAAACATTCAGTACTTC. As protein: CASSDGFGNIQYF.

V is TRBV4-1 and J is TRBJ1-4; D unresolved. Looked up from germline, CDR1 is MGHRA and CDR2 is YSYEKL. The length of the CDR3 is 12 residues. The V gene lost 3 bases and the J gene lost 8 bases, with 7 bases spanning the gap. DNA for the CDR3: TGCGCCAGCAGCCAGTTGGAAGAAAAACTGTTTTTT. This sequence encodes CASSQLEEKLFF.

The chain joins TRBV6-5 to TRBJ2-1; 8 bases line up with TRBD2. Germline trimming cut 3 bases from V and 8 bases from J; bases unmatched to any gene: 9. CDR3 length equals 15 residues. The germline V gene encodes CDR1 MNHEY and CDR2 SVGAGI. The CDR3 here is CASSYTGGTVDEQFF. The CDR3 coding sequence is TGTGCCAGCAGTTATACGGGGGGGACGGTCGATGAGCAGTTCTTC.

V gene TRBV19 combines with J gene TRBJ2-6; the D gene could be TRBD1 or TRBD2 (5 bases each). The germline V gene has CDR1 LNHDA and CDR2 SQIVND (reference sequence). The CDR3 runs 20 residues. With 5 bases removed from V and 0 bases from J, the gap between germline ends came to 23 bases. CDR3 residues: CASSPRPGTALSSGANVLTF. The CDR3 DNA reads TGTGCCAGTAGTCCCCGTCCCGGGACGGCACTCAGCTCTGGGGCCAACGTCCTGACTTTC.

The sample holds a few counts of this clonotype. This chain links TRBV6-1 with TRBJ2-7; D is possibly TRBD1 or TRBD2 (5 bases each). The germline V gene encodes CDR1 MNHNS and CDR2 SASEGT. The V gene lost 3 bases and the J gene lost 6 bases, with 15 bases spanning the gap. The CDR3 totals 14 residues. CDR3 protein: CASSELGESFEQYF. The CDR3 region has the DNA TGTGCCAGCAGTGAGTTGGGGGAATCGTTCGAGCAGTACTTC.

There are many counts of this clonotype. The chain has TRBV6-2 or TRBV6-3 and TRBJ2-1; D not certain. This CDR3 contains 16 residues. Trimming removed 4 bases from V and 7 bases from J, with 20 bases in between. The germline CDR1 and CDR2 sequences are MNHEY and SVGEGT. In nucleotides, the CDR3 is TGTGCCAGCAGTTCCCGTTCTTGGGCAGGACCAAATGAGCAGTTCTTC. Translated, it gives CASSSRSWAGPNEQFF.

Written as DNA, the CDR3 is TGTGCCAGCAGTTATAGGGAGATCGGAGGTGAAGCTTTCTTT. It translates to CASSYREIGGEAFF. V is TRBV6-5 and J is TRBJ1-1; no clear D gene. V lost 3 bases and J 7 bases, leaving 15 bases between the germline ends. The CDR3 runs to 14 residues. Germline loops: CDR1 MNHEY, CDR2 SVGAGI.

The chain couples TRBV29-1 to TRBJ2-3, with D perhaps given as TRBD1 or TRBD2 (5 bases each). The ends were cut back, 4 bases at V and 8 bases at J, with 10 bases in the middle. Germline lookup yields CDR1 SQVTM and CDR2 ANQGSEA. This CDR3 contains 11 residues. CDR3 region: CSVGFGGTQYF. CDR3 DNA: TGCAGCGTTGGCTTTGGGGGTACGCAGTATTTT.

This clonotype was seen a handful of times. The genes are TRBV7-6 and TRBJ2-2; D call uncertain. The CDR3 totals 16 residues. V lost 5 bases, J lost 0 bases, and 13 bases lay in between. CDR1 SGHVS and CDR2 FNYEAQ come from the germline V gene. The CDR3 reads CASSPPDGANTGELFF. CDR3 DNA: TGTGCCAGCAGCCCCCCGGACGGAGCGAACACCGGGGAGCTGTTTTTT.

This clonotype was counted only a few times. The CDR3 loop reads CASSFDSPNEKLFF. In DNA form, the CDR3 reads TGTGCCAGCAGCTTCGACAGCCCCAATGAAAAACTGTTTTTT. V gene TRBV11-1 combines with J gene TRBJ1-4; weak D call: TRBD1 (5 bases). Trimming removed 3 bases at V and 5 bases at J, with 10 bases between. In germline, CDR1 is SGHAT, CDR2 FQDESV (reference sequence). The CDR3 extends over 14 amino acids.

This clonotype was seen a few times. This chain links TRBV12-3 or TRBV12-4 with TRBJ2-3; D perhaps matches TRBD1 (5 bases). This CDR3 has 13 residues. Trimming left V 6 bases short and J 1 base short, with 8 bases between. CDR3 sequence reads: CASSQTGTDTQYF. As DNA, the CDR3 is TGTGCCAGCAGCCAGACAGGCACAGATACGCAGTATTTT.

The chain uses TRBV2 and TRBJ1-4, with D unresolved. From germline, CDR1 is SNHLY and CDR2 FYNNEI. V lost 7 bases to trimming and J lost 10 bases, with 13 bases between them. The CDR3 extends over 12 amino acids. The CDR3 sequence is CASMSHFGKLFF. CDR3 coding DNA: TGTGCCAGCATGAGCCATTTTGGAAAACTGTTTTTT. Supplemented by reference TRBV2 and TRBJ1-4, the full variable domain reads EPEVTQTPSHQVTQMGQEVILRCVPISNHLYFYWYRQILGQKVEFLVSFYNNEISEKSEIFDDQFSVERPDGSNFTLKIRSTKLEDSAMYFCASMSHFGKLFFGSGTQLSVL.